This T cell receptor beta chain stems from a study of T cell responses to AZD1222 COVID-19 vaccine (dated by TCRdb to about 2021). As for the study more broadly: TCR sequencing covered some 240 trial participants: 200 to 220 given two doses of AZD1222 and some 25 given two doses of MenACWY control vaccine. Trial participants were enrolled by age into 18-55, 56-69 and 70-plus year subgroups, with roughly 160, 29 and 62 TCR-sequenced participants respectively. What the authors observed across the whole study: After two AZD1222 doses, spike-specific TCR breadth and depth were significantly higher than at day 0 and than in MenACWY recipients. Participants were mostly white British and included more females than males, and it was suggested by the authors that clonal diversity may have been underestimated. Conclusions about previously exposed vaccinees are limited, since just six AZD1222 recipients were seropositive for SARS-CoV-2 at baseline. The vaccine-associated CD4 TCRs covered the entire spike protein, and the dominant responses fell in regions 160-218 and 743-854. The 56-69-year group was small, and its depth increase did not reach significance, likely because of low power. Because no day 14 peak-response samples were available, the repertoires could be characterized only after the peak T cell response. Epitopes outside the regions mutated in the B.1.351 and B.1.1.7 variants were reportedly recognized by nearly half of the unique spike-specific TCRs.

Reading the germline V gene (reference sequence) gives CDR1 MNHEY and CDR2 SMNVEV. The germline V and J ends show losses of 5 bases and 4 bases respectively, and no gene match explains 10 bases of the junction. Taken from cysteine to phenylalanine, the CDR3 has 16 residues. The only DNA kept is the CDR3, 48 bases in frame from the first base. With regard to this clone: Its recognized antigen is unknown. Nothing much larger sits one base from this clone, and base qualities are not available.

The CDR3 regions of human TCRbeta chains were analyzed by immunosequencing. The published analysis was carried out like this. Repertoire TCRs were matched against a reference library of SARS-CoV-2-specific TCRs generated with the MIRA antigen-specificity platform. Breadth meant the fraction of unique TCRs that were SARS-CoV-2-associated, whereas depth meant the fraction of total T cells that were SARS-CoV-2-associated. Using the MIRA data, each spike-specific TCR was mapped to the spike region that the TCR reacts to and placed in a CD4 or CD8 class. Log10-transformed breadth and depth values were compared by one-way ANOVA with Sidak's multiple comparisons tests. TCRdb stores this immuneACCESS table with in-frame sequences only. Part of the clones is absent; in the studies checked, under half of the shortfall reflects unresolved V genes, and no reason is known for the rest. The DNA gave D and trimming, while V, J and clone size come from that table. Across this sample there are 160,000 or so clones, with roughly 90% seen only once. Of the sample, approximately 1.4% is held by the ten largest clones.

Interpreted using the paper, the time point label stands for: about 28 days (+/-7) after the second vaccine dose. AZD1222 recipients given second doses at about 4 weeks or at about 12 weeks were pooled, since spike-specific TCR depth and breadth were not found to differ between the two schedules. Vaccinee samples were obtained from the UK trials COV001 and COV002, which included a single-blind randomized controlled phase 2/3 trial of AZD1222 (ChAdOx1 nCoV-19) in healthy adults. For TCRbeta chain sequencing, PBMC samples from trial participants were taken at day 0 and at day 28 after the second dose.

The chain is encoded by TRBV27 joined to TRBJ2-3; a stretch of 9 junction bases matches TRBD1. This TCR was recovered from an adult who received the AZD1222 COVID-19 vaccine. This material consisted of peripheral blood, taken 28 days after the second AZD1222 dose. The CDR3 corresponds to CASSPHPGQGPDTQYF. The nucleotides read TGTGCCAGCAGTCCACATCCGGGACAGGGCCCAGATACGCAGTATTTT.